Here is one T cell receptor beta chain with its context. Its specific antigen is unknown. Base qualities are missing; no much larger clone stands one base away. The sample comes from a study of the immune and genomic landscape of osteosarcoma (dated by TCRdb to 2020 to 2021). Broadly, across the study: The overall cohort included 45 to 50 pediatric and adult patients with high-grade osteosarcoma, and the median age at diagnosis was about 27 years (range about 5-90). The cohort was enriched for poor-risk disease, as unfavorable pathologic response to standard therapy was shown in more than 71% of the cohort and approximately 69% of the cohort were deceased. In the overall cohort, 60% of patients were male, and roughly 79% had localized disease at diagnosis. The study profiled osteosarcoma specimens with whole genome, RNA and T-cell receptor sequencing plus immunohistochemistry and reverse phase protein arrays to define immunogenic potential. An explanation for the limited clinical activity of immune checkpoint inhibitors in osteosarcoma was sought in the study. TCR sequencing results were integrated with transcriptome, protein array and immunostaining data to characterize the osteosarcoma immunogenomic landscape. A couple of samples from the same tumor site were contributed by each of three patients. What the study reported, not specific to this receptor: TCR productive clonality was higher in the immune-hot C3 cluster than the cold C1 cluster but still low overall. Along with the frozen tumor specimens, matched blood was collected from just a couple of patients. No statistical method determined sample size because osteosarcoma is rare and all possible samples were collected. Rather than matched normal tissue, external data from normal skin and healthy peripheral blood provided the clonality benchmarks. Productive TCR clonality was found to be low overall, with an average of 0.09 and a maximum of 0.3, which suggested limited T-cell clonal expansion. In five cases, a single hyperexpanded clone dominated the repertoire, and each of these five cases had fewer than 100 T-cell clonotypes.

The specimens were post-treatment primary, local recurrence and metastasis tumors obtained from patients with a poor prognosis. TCR beta chain CDR3 regions were immunosequenced using the ImmunoSEQ Assay (Adaptive Biotechnologies). In the source study's methods: TCRB rearrangements, read counts, read proportions and gene usage were exported through the ImmunoSEQ Analyzer platform. T-cell clonality was computed as 1 minus Pielou's evenness on productive rearrangements. Clonal space homeostasis binned clonotypes as rare, small, medium, large or hyperexpanded (0.01 to 1 of the repertoire). TCR productive clonality was compared across immune clusters C1, C2 and C3 using the Wilcoxon rank sum test. As stored in TCRdb, this immuneACCESS dataset retains in-frame rearrangements with V and J assigned. A fraction of the clones does not appear; measured against another copy, unresolved V genes explain less than half of the discrepancy, and the remainder lacks a known reason. That table is the source of V, J and clone size, and D and trimming were worked out from the DNA. Within this sample are roughly 10,000 clones, with over 55% of them counted one time only. The ten largest clones add up to around 19% of the sample.

Sequences SGHRS (CDR1) and YFSETQ (CDR2) are obtained from the germline V gene. V drops 4 bases and J drops 7 bases, leaving 14 bases in between. There are 14 amino acids in the CDR3, from cysteine to phenylalanine inclusive. Only CDR3 DNA remains: 42 bases, in frame from the first base. This chain joins TRBV5-1 to TRBJ1-4; the D region possibly corresponds to TRBD1 (5 bases align). Sequenced: osteosarcoma tumor tissue from the lung. This clonotype was sampled from a human donor with osteosarcoma. The DNA reads as follows: TGCGCCAGCAGCCACGAGATGGGGACTGAAAAACTGTTTTTT. Translated, it gives CASSHEMGTEKLFF.